This T cell receptor (beta chain) was documented in a study of blood T cell repertoires in COVID-19. Overall study context: Sample material is recorded as cDNA or gDNA derived from T cells, B-cell-depleted T cells, or PBMCs.

Sequencing was performed with immunoSEQ multiplex PCR; in TCRdb, only in-frame clones are kept and a portion is missing. The sample contains over 350,000 clones, 88% of which appear only once. V shed 4 bases and J 0 bases; nucleotides not matched to a gene: 17. This CDR3 contains 19 residues. Germline lookup yields CDR1 LGHDT and CDR2 YNNKEL (reference sequence). Participant reports of clinical history set cohort assignment. Donors of Cohort 3 who recovered were those that had two negative PCRs, clearance, or symptom resolution. The rearrangement uses TRBV3-1 (or the pseudogene TRBV3-2) and TRBJ2-7; TRBD1 matches 8 bases. The clonotype was recovered from a woman between 18 and 29 years old who had recovered from COVID-19. The sequenced sample consisted of PBMCs or T cells enriched from blood (not recorded which). The chain's CDR3 is CASSRTYTWGQESSYEQYF. The CDR3 nucleotides are TGTGCCAGCAGCCGAACTTATACCTGGGGACAGGAGAGCTCCTACGAGCAGTACTTC.